These 13 T cell receptor beta chains share one sample of origin, sequenced in a study of T cell repertoires in cytomegalovirus infection. TCRdb processed the reads anew with MiXCR; each CDR3 protein has one entry. The table has about 310,000 distinct CDR3 sequences, 17% seen once. Specimen: PBMCs. These receptors were taken from a human donor in good health (CMV status not recorded). Some clones in this sample may be carry-over from other donors' samples.

Details on this clonotype: A read error may explain this, as a much larger clone is one base away. The chain carries TRBV4-1 and TRBJ1-4, with D possibly being TRBD1 (6 bases). With 3 bases removed from V and 3 bases from J, the gap between germline ends came to 14 bases. This CDR3 has 16 residues. Looked up from germline, CDR1 is MGHRA and CDR2 is YSYEKL. In nucleotides, the CDR3 is TGCGCCAGCAGCCACATAGCCAGGACAGCTAATGAAAAACTGTTTTTT. This encodes CASSHIARTANEKLFF.

This clonotype was seen a few times. The gene calls are TRBV2 and TRBJ1-5; TRBD1 might be the D (5 bases). Trimming left V 2 bases short and J 6 bases short, with 17 bases between. Germline loops: CDR1 SNHLY, CDR2 FYNNEI. The CDR3 totals 16 residues. For the CDR3, the DNA is TGTGCCAGCAGTGAATGGCGGCAGGGAAGGGCTCAGCCCCAGCATTTT. Protein: CASSEWRQGRAQPQHF.

The V and J genes are TRBV6-6 and TRBJ2-3; 7 bases align to TRBD2. The CDR3 extends over 18 amino acids. Trimming cost V 2 bases and J 0 bases; bases outside gene matches: 11. The V gene's germline CDR1 is MNHNY and CDR2 SVGAGI (reference sequence). The CDR3 bases are TGTGCCAGCAGTTACGCCGGGACTATAGATTTTAGCACAGATACGCAGTATTTT. It specifies CASSYAGTIDFSTDTQYF.

Ten or more counts support this clonotype. This chain connects TRBV12-3 or TRBV12-4 to TRBJ2-1; 7 positions match TRBD2. This CDR3 region has 15 residues. Trimming at V came to 3 bases and at J to 6 bases, leaving 8 bases not matched to a gene. The CDR3 region is CASSLIRTRSNEQFF. The CDR3 DNA reads as TGTGCCAGCAGTTTGATTAGGACTAGAAGCAATGAGCAGTTCTTC.

This clonotype has at least ten counts. The chain is built from TRBV7-6 and TRBJ1-4, with 7 bases matching TRBD1. In germline, CDR1 is SGHVS, CDR2 FNYEAQ. This CDR3 region has 15 residues. The V gene end was trimmed by 2 bases and the J gene end by 5 bases; junction bases not matched to a gene: 5. The CDR3 loop is CASSLTRGRNEKLFF. CDR3 DNA: TGTGCCAGCAGCTTAACGAGGGGGCGCAATGAAAAACTGTTTTTT.

This clonotype has more than one count but fewer than ten. The V gene is TRBV4-1, the J gene TRBJ2-7; TRBD2 might be the D (5 bases). Trimming cost V 4 bases and J 1 base, with 14 bases left between them. Germline assignment: CDR1 MGHRA and CDR2 YSYEKL. CDR3 length: 15 residues. CDR3 nucleotide sequence: TGCGCCAGCAGCCTTGACGGACTGACATCCTACGAGCAGTACTTC. This translates into CASSLDGLTSYEQYF.

The chain joins TRBV2 to TRBJ2-7; 7 nucleotides agree with TRBD1. This CDR3 comprises 16 residues. With 3 bases clipped from V and 3 bases from J, the junction kept 11 bases outside the gene matches. Germline CDR1 and CDR2: SNHLY and FYNNEI. CDR3 nucleotide sequence: TGTGCCAGCAGTGACCCGGGGACAGCTAAGTACTACGAGCAGTACTTC. It yields the protein CASSDPGTAKYYEQYF.

The rearrangement joins TRBV9 to TRBJ1-3; possibly TRBD1 for D (5 bases). CDR1 is SGDLS, CDR2 YYNGEE, per germline. The V end lost 0 bases, the J end lost 2 bases, and 15 bases lay between the germline ends. CDR3 length equals 17 residues. This chain's CDR3 is CASSVGDDGRAGNTIYF. As DNA, the CDR3 is TGTGCCAGCAGCGTAGGGGACGACGGGAGAGCTGGAAACACCATATATTTT.

This clonotype has more than one count but fewer than ten. The gene calls are TRBV7-9 and TRBJ2-5; no firm D call. The CDR3 totals 12 residues. CDR1 is SEHNR and CDR2 is FQNEAQ in the germline V gene (reference sequence). Trimming took off 5 bases at V and 10 bases at J, with 14 bases between the two ends. The CDR3 reads CASSPPSRYQYF. In DNA form, the CDR3 reads TGTGCCAGCAGCCCCCCTTCCCGATACCAGTACTTC.

The chain joins TRBV4-3 to TRBJ1-6; no firm D call. The CDR3 runs to 14 residues. Trimming removed 4 bases at V and 6 bases at J, with 10 bases between. CDR1 is LGHNA, CDR2 YSLEER, per germline. Here the CDR3 reads CASSLMGSNSPLHF. CDR3 bases: TGCGCCAGCAGCCTGATGGGGAGTAATTCACCCCTCCACTTT.

J is TRBJ2-1 and V is TRBV20-1, with 10 bases that match TRBD1. CDR1 is DFQATT and CDR2 is SNEGSKA in the germline V gene (reference sequence). The CDR3 extends over 16 amino acids. J was trimmed by 7 bases and V by 5 bases; bases with no gene match: 14. The DNA for the CDR3 is TGCAGTGCTCTAGACAGGGGGCAAATATACGGGAATGAGCAGTTCTTC. Translated: CSALDRGQIYGNEQFF.

The chain has TRBV7-9 and TRBJ1-2; 9 bases line up with TRBD1. The CDR3 has 13 amino acids. The V gene end was trimmed by 5 bases and the J gene end by 7 bases; junction bases not matched to a gene: 5. Germline V gene sequence: CDR1 SEHNR, CDR2 FQNEAQ (reference sequence). The CDR3 DNA reads as TGTGCCAGCAGCCAGGGACAGGGCAGTGGCTACACCTTC. Amino acid sequence: CASSQGQGSGYTF.

On this clonotype: A read error may be the cause here, since a much bigger clone is one base away. The chain carries TRBV7-8 and TRBJ1-2; D possibly corresponds to TRBD1 (5 bases). V was pared by 8 bases and J by 0 bases, with 19 bases between. This CDR3 is 16 amino acids long. Germline V gives CDR1 SGHVS, CDR2 FQNEAQ. CDR3 DNA: TGTGCCAGCGGCATAACCGGGACGGCTACTAACTATGGCTACACCTTC. Translation: CASGITGTATNYGYTF.